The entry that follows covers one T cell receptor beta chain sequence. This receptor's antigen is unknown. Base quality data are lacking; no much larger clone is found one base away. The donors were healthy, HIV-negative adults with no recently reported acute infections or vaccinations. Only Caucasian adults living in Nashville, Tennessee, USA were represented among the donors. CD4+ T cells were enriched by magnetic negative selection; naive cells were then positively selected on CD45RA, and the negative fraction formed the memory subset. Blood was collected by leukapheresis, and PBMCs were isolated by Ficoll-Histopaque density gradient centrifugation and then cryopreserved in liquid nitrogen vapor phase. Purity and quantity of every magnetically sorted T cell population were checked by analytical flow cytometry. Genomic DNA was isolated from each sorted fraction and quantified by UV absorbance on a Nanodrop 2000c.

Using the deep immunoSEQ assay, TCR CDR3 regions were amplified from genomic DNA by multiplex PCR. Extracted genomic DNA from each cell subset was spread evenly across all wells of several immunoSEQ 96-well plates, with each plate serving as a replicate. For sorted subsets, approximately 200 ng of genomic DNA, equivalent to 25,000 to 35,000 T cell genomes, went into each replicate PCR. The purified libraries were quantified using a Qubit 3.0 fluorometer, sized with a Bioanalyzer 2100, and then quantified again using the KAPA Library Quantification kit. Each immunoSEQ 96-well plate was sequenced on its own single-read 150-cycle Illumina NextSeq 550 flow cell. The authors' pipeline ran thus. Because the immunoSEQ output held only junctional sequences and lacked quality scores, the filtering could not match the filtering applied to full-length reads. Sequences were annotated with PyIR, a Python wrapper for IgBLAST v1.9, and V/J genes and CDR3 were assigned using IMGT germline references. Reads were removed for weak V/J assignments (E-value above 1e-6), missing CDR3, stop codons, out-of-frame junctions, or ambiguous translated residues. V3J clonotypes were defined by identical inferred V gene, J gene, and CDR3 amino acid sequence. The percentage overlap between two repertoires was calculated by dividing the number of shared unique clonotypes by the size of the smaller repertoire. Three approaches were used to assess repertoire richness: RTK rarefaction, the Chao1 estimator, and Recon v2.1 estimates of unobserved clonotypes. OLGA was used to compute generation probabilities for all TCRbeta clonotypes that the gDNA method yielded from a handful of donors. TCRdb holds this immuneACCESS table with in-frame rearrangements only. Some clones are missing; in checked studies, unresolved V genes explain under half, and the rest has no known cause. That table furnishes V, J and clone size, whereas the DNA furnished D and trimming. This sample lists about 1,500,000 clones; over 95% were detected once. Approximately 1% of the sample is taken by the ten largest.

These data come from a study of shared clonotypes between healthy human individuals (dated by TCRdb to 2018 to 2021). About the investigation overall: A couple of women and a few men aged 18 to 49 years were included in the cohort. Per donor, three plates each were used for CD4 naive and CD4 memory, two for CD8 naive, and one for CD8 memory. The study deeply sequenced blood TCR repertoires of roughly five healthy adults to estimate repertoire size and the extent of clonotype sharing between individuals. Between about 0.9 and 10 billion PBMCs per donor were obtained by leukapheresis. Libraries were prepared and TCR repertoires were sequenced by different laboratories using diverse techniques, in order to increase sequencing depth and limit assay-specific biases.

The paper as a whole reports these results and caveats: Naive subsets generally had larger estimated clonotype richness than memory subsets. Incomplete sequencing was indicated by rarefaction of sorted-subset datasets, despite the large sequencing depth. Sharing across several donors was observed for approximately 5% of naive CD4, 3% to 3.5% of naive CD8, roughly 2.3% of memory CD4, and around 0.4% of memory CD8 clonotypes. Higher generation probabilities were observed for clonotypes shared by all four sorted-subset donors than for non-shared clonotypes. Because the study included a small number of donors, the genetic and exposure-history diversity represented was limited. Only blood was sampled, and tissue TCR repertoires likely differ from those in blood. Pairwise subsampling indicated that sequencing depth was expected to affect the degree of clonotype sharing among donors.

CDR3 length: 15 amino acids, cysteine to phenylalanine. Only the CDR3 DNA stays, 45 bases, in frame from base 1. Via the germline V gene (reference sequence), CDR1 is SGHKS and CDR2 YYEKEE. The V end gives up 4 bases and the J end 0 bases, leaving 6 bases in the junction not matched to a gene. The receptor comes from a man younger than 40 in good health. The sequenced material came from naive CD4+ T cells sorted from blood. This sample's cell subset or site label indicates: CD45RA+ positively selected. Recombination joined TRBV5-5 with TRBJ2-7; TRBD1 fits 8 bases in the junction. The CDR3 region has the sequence CASSQGAQSSYEQYF. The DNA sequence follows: TGTGCCAGCAGCCAGGGGGCGCAGAGCTCCTACGAGCAGTACTTC.